The 24 T cell receptor beta chains reported below all come from one sample, sequenced in a study of T cells in Graves' hyperthyroidism and ophthalmopathy. Amplified regions were TCR beta CDR3 sequences from RNA transcripts. The TCR CDR3 first-round RT-PCR relied on the HTBI primer set. Each CDR3 protein is one row after TCRdb ran MiXCR on the multiplex PCR reads. The sample has approximately 510,000 distinct CDR3 sequences, approximately 49% seen once; the top ten hold about 45%. The material sequenced was peripheral blood or thyroid tissue (not recorded which). These receptors originate from an adult woman with Graves' disease, either hyperthyroidism or ophthalmopathy (not recorded which).

The chain couples TRBV7-3 to TRBJ1-4; D remains unclear. There are 14 residues in the CDR3. V was clipped by 6 bases and J by 7 bases, with 15 bases between them. Germline lookup yields CDR1 SGHTA and CDR2 FQGTGA. The CDR3 nucleotides are TGTGCCAGCAGTGACGGGTTCAGGACTGAAAAACTGTTTTTT. This gives the protein CASSDGFRTEKLFF. The whole variable domain, remainder taken from reference TRBV7-3 and TRBJ1-4, is GAGVSQTPSNKVTEKGKYVELRCDPISGHTALYWYRQSLGQGPEFLIYFQGTGAADDSGLPNDRFFAVRPEGSVSTLKIQRTERGDSAVYLCASSDGFRTEKLFFGSGTQLSVL.

This clonotype was seen ten or more times. CDR3 in amino acids: CASSPGLAGAGELFF. DNA of the CDR3: TGCGCCAGCAGCCCGGGACTAGCGGGAGCCGGGGAGCTGTTTTTT. This rearrangement joins TRBV4-1 to TRBJ2-2; 14 nucleotides agree with TRBD2. This CDR3 contains 15 residues. The V and J ends lost 4 bases and 6 bases, in that order; junction bases with no gene match: 1. Germline V gene sequence: CDR1 MGHRA, CDR2 YSYEKL.

In its sample, this clonotype was seen many times. This chain connects TRBV2 to TRBJ2-5; the D is unclear. Per germline, CDR1 SNHLY and CDR2 FYNNEI. This CDR3 has 13 residues. V was trimmed by 6 bases and J by 4 bases, leaving 12 bases between them. This chain's CDR3 is CASSLGLSETQYF. CDR3 coding DNA: TGTGCCAGCAGCCTAGGGCTTTCAGAGACCCAGTACTTC.

This clonotype was observed a handful of times. This chain's CDR3 is CASSQGATGTVYGYTF. The CDR3 DNA reads TGTGCCAGCAGCCAAGGGGCGACAGGAACCGTTTATGGCTACACCTTC. The chain has TRBV4-2 and TRBJ1-2; TRBD1 might be the D (6 bases). Germline V gives CDR1 LGHNA, CDR2 YNFKEQ. The CDR3 is 16 amino acids. Between the trimmed V and J ends, which lost 1 base and 5 bases, there was a span of 17 bases.

V and J are TRBV5-4 and TRBJ2-7; D remains unclear. The germline gives CDR1 SGHNT, CDR2 YYREEE (reference sequence). This CDR3 region has 14 residues. Between the trimmed V and J ends, which lost 1 base and 7 bases, there was a span of 15 bases. The CDR3 nucleotides read TGTGCCAGCAGCTTGTCGAGCTTGGGTGTGGAGCAGTACTTC. This translates into CASSLSSLGVEQYF.

Details on this clonotype: The junction does not match germline at one end; this may be a read error. DNA for the CDR3: TGTGCCATCAGTGGAAAACAGGGGGCGGGTAATTCACCCCTCCACTTT. This encodes CAISGKQGAGNSPLHF. The chain joins TRBV2 to TRBJ1-6; TRBD1 matches 9 bases. The length of the CDR3 is 16 residues. Germline V CDR1 and CDR2: SNHLY, FYNNEI.

This chain joins TRBV25-1 and TRBJ2-2, with 7 bases aligning to TRBD1. Germline assignment: CDR1 MGHDK and CDR2 SYGVNS. This CDR3 is 15 amino acids long. The junction had 6 bases not matched to a gene; V was cut back by 5 bases and J by 3 bases. The CDR3 DNA reads TGTGCCAGCAGTAAGGGGGCGGTGGACACCGGGGAGCTGTTTTTT. Translated, it gives CASSKGAVDTGELFF. The full variable domain, its missing parts supplied by reference TRBV25-1 and TRBJ2-2, is EADIYQTPRYLVIGTGKKITLECSQTMGHDKMYWYQQDPGMELHLIHYSYGVNSTEKGDLSSESTVSRIRTEHFPLTLESARPSHTSQYLCASSKGAVDTGELFFGEGSRLTVL.

Details on this clonotype: One junction end does not reproduce the germline sequence, and a read error may be involved. The V call is TRBV6-6, the J call TRBJ1-6; D is uncertain. The length of the CDR3 is 12 residues. The V gene's germline CDR1 is MNHNY and CDR2 SVGAGI (reference sequence). CDR3: CASSERVAPPHF. The CDR3 coding sequence is TGTGCCAGCAGTGAGAGGGTGGCACCCCCCCACTTT.

This clonotype was counted ten times or more. This chain joins TRBV5-1 and TRBJ1-1; D is unresolved. CDR3 length equals 13 residues. Germline V gene data show CDR1 as SGHRS and CDR2 as YFSETQ. Deletions cut 5 bases from V and 1 base from J, with 9 bases between. In nucleotides, the CDR3 is TGCGCCAGCAGTTATCAGACGAACACTGAAGCTTTCTTT. It yields the protein CASSYQTNTEAFF. Together with reference TRBV5-1 and TRBJ1-1, the CDR3 gives the full variable domain: KAGVTQTPRYLIKTRGQQVTLSCSPISGHRSVSWYQQTPGQGLQFLFEYFSETQRNKGNFPGRFSGRQFSNSRSEMNVSTLELGDSALYLCASSYQTNTEAFFGQGTRLTVV.

The V and J genes are TRBV2 and TRBJ2-5, with 11 bases identical to TRBD2. V trimming: 1 base; J trimming: 3 bases; junction bases outside the gene matches: 4. Germline values: CDR1 SNHLY, CDR2 FYNNEI. CDR3 size: 16 residues. The CDR3 bases are TGTGCCAGCAGTGAAGATAGCGGGGGGGCCGAAGAGACCCAGTACTTC. Translated, it gives CASSEDSGGAEETQYF.

In its sample, this clonotype was seen many times. The chain joins TRBV4-2 to TRBJ2-7; D remains ambiguous. The CDR3 is 13 residues long. Germline V gene data show CDR1 as LGHNA and CDR2 as YNFKEQ. The V and J ends lost 4 bases and 1 base respectively, with 8 bases between them. The CDR3 region has the DNA TGTGCCAGCAGCCCGACTGGTTCCTACGAGCAGTACTTC. Protein sequence: CASSPTGSYEQYF.

V and J are TRBV4-1 and TRBJ2-7; D may correspond to TRBD1 or TRBD2 (6 bases each). The CDR3 runs to 18 residues. V lost 1 base and J 6 bases, leaving 25 bases between the germline ends. CDR1 and CDR2 from the germline V gene are MGHRA and YSYEKL. The CDR3 DNA sequence: TGCGCCAGCAGCCAAGTTTGGGGGGCGCAGGGTCTGGGGAGCGAGCAGTACTTC. It codes for CASSQVWGAQGLGSEQYF.

This clonotype was picked up a small number of times. The chain has TRBV6-1 and TRBJ2-2; TRBD1 might be the D (5 bases). The CDR3 runs 14 residues. The V gene's germline CDR1 is MNHNS and CDR2 SASEGT. Trimming took 8 bases from V and 0 from J, leaving 10 bases between them. CDR3 in DNA: TGTGCCAGCGCAAGGGGCTCGAACACCGGGGAGCTGTTTTTT. This translates into CASARGSNTGELFF.

Of note for this clonotype: A much larger clone differs by one base, so this may be a read error. The CDR3: CASGLGGQGIIGGTEAFF. DNA of the CDR3: TGTGCCAGCGGCCTGGGGGGACAGGGGATAATTGGTGGGACTGAAGCTTTCTTT. The chain joins TRBV7-9 to TRBJ1-1, with TRBD1 identical over 10 bases. The CDR3 length is 18 residues. After removal of 8 bases from V and 5 bases from J, the junction contained 20 bases not matched to a gene. Germline loops: CDR1 SEHNR, CDR2 FQNEAQ (reference sequence).

This rearrangement joins TRBV7-9 to TRBJ1-6; 10 nucleotides agree with TRBD1. V was clipped by 4 bases and J by 11 bases; unmatched bases: 8. The CDR3 has 15 amino acids. Germline CDR1 reads SEHNR; CDR2 reads FQNEAQ (reference sequence). The CDR3 reads CASSSVLGQGTPLHF. The CDR3 DNA reads as TGTGCCAGCAGCTCCGTCCTGGGACAGGGGACACCCCTCCACTTT.

J is TRBJ1-1 and V is TRBV15, with D maybe TRBD1 (5 bases). The CDR3 extends over 17 amino acids. Between the trimmed V and J ends, which lost 0 bases and 2 bases, there was a span of 16 bases. From germline, CDR1 is LNHNV and CDR2 YYDKDF (reference sequence). CDR3 in DNA: TGTGCCACCAGCAGAGATTTGATAGGGGCCATAAACACTGAAGCTTTCTTT. Translated, it gives CATSRDLIGAINTEAFF.

There are a few counts of this clonotype. V and J are TRBV20-1 and TRBJ2-7, with 7 bases matching TRBD2. From germline, CDR1 is DFQATT and CDR2 SNEGSKA (reference sequence). This CDR3 region has 12 residues. The trim removed 0 bases at V and 4 bases at J, leaving 0 bases unmatched. In DNA, the CDR3 is TGCAGTGCTAGAGAGCGGGAGTACGAGCAGTACTTC. Amino acids: CSAREREYEQYF.

V is TRBV10-3 and J is TRBJ2-2; 9 bases are shared with TRBD1. Germline V gene lookup returns CDR1 ENHRY and CDR2 SYGVKD. The CDR3 length is 17 residues. V gave up 6 bases and J gave up 4 bases; unmatched junction bases: 12. The CDR3 bases are TGTGCCATCAGATGGACAGGGGAGAGATCGGGCACCGGGGAGCTGTTTTTT. Translated, it gives CAIRWTGERSGTGELFF.

This clonotype was picked up a small number of times. The V gene is TRBV7-8, the J gene TRBJ1-2; unclear D gene. The CDR3 runs 14 residues. The V gene's germline CDR1 is SGHVS and CDR2 FQNEAQ. V was trimmed by 4 bases and J by 6 bases, leaving 15 bases between them. CDR3 protein: CASSSRPGLHGYTF. The CDR3, as DNA: TGTGCCAGCAGCTCGAGACCTGGTCTTCATGGCTACACCTTC.

This clonotype showed up just a few times. The rearrangement links TRBV27 to TRBJ1-1, with D hard to call. CDR3 length: 14 amino acids. Trimming stripped 6 bases from V and 1 base from J, with 12 bases between. Germline V gene data show CDR1 as MNHEY and CDR2 as SMNVEV (reference sequence). CDR3 in DNA: TGTGCCAGCAGGCCCCATGTTGGGAACACTGAAGCTTTCTTT. It codes for CASRPHVGNTEAFF.

In its sample, this clonotype was seen many times. The chain is built from TRBV5-1 and TRBJ1-1; no firm D call. Trimming left V 4 bases short and J 5 bases short, with 18 bases between. CDR3 length: 15 amino acids. Germline CDR1 is SGHRS and CDR2 is YFSETQ. This chain's CDR3 is CASSPDPGRRTEAFF. In DNA, the CDR3 is TGCGCCAGCAGCCCGGACCCAGGCCGGCGAACTGAAGCTTTCTTT.

As concerns this clonotype: A much larger clone is a single base away; this may be a read error. This CDR3 reads CASSLRLGRKEAQYF. CDR3 in DNA: TGTGCCAGCAGTTTACGGCTCGGCAGAAAAGAGGCCCAGTACTTC. The chain is built from TRBV25-1 and TRBJ2-5; D is unclear. This CDR3 spans 15 amino acids. Germline-derived CDR1 and CDR2 are MGHDK and SYGVNS.

The rearrangement joins TRBV15 to TRBJ2-7, with 7 bases that match TRBD1. Germline values: CDR1 LNHNV, CDR2 YYDKDF (reference sequence). V lost 1 base and J lost 5; bases outside the gene matches: 5. The CDR3 runs 14 residues. This chain's CDR3 is CATSRGQGRNEQYF. Here the CDR3 DNA reads TGTGCCACCAGCAGAGGACAGGGACGAAACGAGCAGTACTTC.

The chain employs TRBV6-5 and TRBJ2-3; D unresolved. This CDR3 comprises 13 residues. In germline, CDR1 is MNHEY, CDR2 SVGAGI. Trimming removed 6 bases at V and 2 bases at J, with 9 bases between. In DNA, the CDR3 is TGTGCCAGCAGCTTAGTGGACACAGATACGCAGTATTTT. Its protein product is CASSLVDTDTQYF.